The 26 T cell receptor beta chains listed next were all sequenced from one sample in a study of human CD8 memory T cell subsets. Sequencing libraries of TCR beta were made by UMI-labeled 5' RACE. TCRdb re-analyzed the 5' RACE reads; it lists each CDR3 protein once, without DNA. The sample holds 6,500 to 8,000 distinct CDR3 sequences. Sequenced material: CD8+ T cells from PBMCs. The source of these receptors is a human donor in good health.

The chain combines TRBV19 with TRBJ2-1; the D call from TCRdb, TRBD2, cannot be confirmed without DNA. The V gene's germline CDR1 is LNHDA and CDR2 SQIVND (reference sequence). This CDR3 spans 12 amino acids. This CDR3 reads CASSIGPLEQFF.

Judged by frequency, this clonotype is medium-sized. The rearrangement joins TRBV29-1 to TRBJ1-4. The germline CDR1 and CDR2 sequences are SQVTM and ANQGSEA. The CDR3 totals 13 residues. The CDR3 region is CSVRSGPKGKLFF.

Its frequency marks this clonotype as large. The chain is built from TRBV28 and TRBJ2-4; no DNA is available, so the TRBD2 call from TCRdb remains unchecked. Germline V CDR1 and CDR2: MDHEN, SYDVKM. The CDR3 totals 15 residues. The CDR3 loop reads CASSRAEEAKNIQYF.

The chain carries TRBV6-4 and TRBJ2-1; the TCRdb D gene call, TRBD1, has no DNA to confirm it. The CDR3 consists of 15 residues. CDR1 MRHNA and CDR2 SNTAGT come from the germline V gene. This CDR3 reads CASSTGTGSYNEQFF.

V usage is TRBV11-2 and J usage is TRBJ2-5; absent DNA, TCRdb's TRBD2 call cannot be checked. CDR1 is SGHAT, CDR2 FQNNGV, per germline. This CDR3 comprises 17 residues. Here the CDR3 reads CASSLGFWGGGQETQYF.

V is TRBV7-9 and J is TRBJ2-5; TCRdb gives TRBD1 as the D gene, but with no DNA this cannot be confirmed. This CDR3 has 21 residues. Germline V gives CDR1 SEHNR, CDR2 FQNEAQ (reference sequence). The CDR3 protein is CASSAQTGTGVLIGNQETQYF.

This CDR3 is CSAPGLAGSDTQYF. The chain combines TRBV20-1 with TRBJ2-3; TCRdb's D call, TRBD2, is unchecked because there is no DNA. Germline CDR1 and CDR2: DFQATT and SNEGSKA (reference sequence). The CDR3 sequence is 14 residues long.

CDR3 sequence: CASSILRNTEAFF. The chain links TRBV19 to TRBJ1-1. Germline V gene lookup returns CDR1 LNHDA and CDR2 SQIVND (reference sequence). The CDR3 runs to 13 residues. Full variable domain (outside the CDR3, taken from reference TRBV19 and TRBJ1-1): DGGITQSPKYLFRKEGQNVTLSCEQNLNHDAMYWYRQDPGQGLRLIYYSQIVNDFQKGDIAEGYSVSREKKESFPLTVTSAQKNPTAFYLCASSILRNTEAFFGQGTRLTVV.

The chain is built from TRBV27 and TRBJ2-1; the TCRdb call, TRBD1, lacks DNA for checking. Germline lookup yields CDR1 MNHEY and CDR2 SMNVEV (reference sequence). The CDR3 is made up of 12 amino acids. The CDR3 sequence: CATGDTYNEQFF.

The chain uses TRBV7-3 and TRBJ2-1; TCRdb's D call, TRBD2, is unchecked because there is no DNA. Per the germline V gene, CDR1 is SGHTA and CDR2 is FQGTGA. The CDR3 consists of 15 residues. This chain's CDR3 is CASSLGTSNRDEQFF.

CDR3: CSARDLLRLVDSDEQFF. This chain uses TRBV20-1 with TRBJ2-1; TCRdb's D call of TRBD2 is untestable without DNA. CDR1 and CDR2 (germline): DFQATT, SNEGSKA (reference sequence). The CDR3 is made up of 17 amino acids.

V is TRBV7-9 and J is TRBJ2-7; the TCRdb call, TRBD1, lacks DNA for checking. Germline V gene lookup returns CDR1 SEHNR and CDR2 FQNEAQ (reference sequence). This CDR3 is built from 14 residues. The CDR3 loop is CASSLVSDSYEQYF.

CDR3 in amino acids: CASSFIVGDTQYF. The chain links TRBV5-1 to TRBJ2-3. This CDR3 is built from 13 residues. Germline CDR1 and CDR2: SGHRS and YFSETQ.

The V call is TRBV6-5, the J call TRBJ1-1. The CDR3 extends over 13 amino acids. Germline V gene sequence: CDR1 MNHEY, CDR2 SVGAGI. The CDR3 is CASSPEPNTEAFF.

This chain joins TRBV9 and TRBJ2-7. The germline gives CDR1 SGDLS, CDR2 YYNGEE. This CDR3 has 15 residues. This CDR3 reads CASSPEGYTSYEQYF.

This chain joins TRBV5-5 and TRBJ2-3. Germline loops: CDR1 SGHKS, CDR2 YYEKEE (reference sequence). The CDR3 totals 13 residues. The CDR3 region is CASSLELTDTQYF.

The chain employs TRBV5-4 and TRBJ2-5. CDR1 SGHNT and CDR2 YYREEE come from the germline V gene (reference sequence). The CDR3 runs 15 residues. CDR3 sequence reads: CASSLAGKLGETQYF.

The rearrangement joins TRBV3-1 to TRBJ2-1. The germline V gene encodes CDR1 LGHDT and CDR2 YNNKEL (reference sequence). This CDR3 has 16 residues. Here the CDR3 reads CASSPSAVRSYNEQFF.

This clonotype registers medium-sized by frequency. CDR3: CASSFAGGVNTEAFF. The V and J genes are TRBV12-3 or TRBV12-4 and TRBJ1-1. The CDR3 has 15 amino acids.

The chain is built from TRBV28 and TRBJ2-1; TCRdb designates TRBD1, a call that cannot be tested without DNA. CDR3 size: 15 residues. The germline V gene has CDR1 MDHEN and CDR2 SYDVKM. CDR3 residues: CASSFWTGRGNEQFF.

The chain recombines TRBV29-1 with TRBJ2-1; TCRdb picks TRBD2, but there is no DNA to check that call. This CDR3 contains 16 residues. Germline V gene data show CDR1 as SQVTM and CDR2 as ANQGSEA. CDR3 amino acids: CSVPRSLAGVGGEQFF.

The rearrangement joins TRBV20-1 to TRBJ1-4; the D call from TCRdb, TRBD1, cannot be confirmed without DNA. The germline CDR1 and CDR2 sequences are DFQATT and SNEGSKA (reference sequence). CDR3 length: 13 residues. This CDR3 is CSARGDDPDGLFF.

The chain is built from TRBV10-3 and TRBJ1-1. Germline V gene lookup returns CDR1 ENHRY and CDR2 SYGVKD. The CDR3 contains 15 residues. CDR3 sequence reads: CAISESMDGNTEAFF.

V and J are TRBV7-9 and TRBJ2-1. The CDR3 loop spans 12 amino acids. In germline, CDR1 is SEHNR, CDR2 FQNEAQ (reference sequence). This CDR3 is CASSSEFDEQFF.

V usage is TRBV23-1 and J usage is TRBJ1-5; TCRdb gives TRBD1 as the D gene, but with no DNA this cannot be confirmed. TRBV23-1 is given ORF status, its function remaining uncertain. This CDR3 is built from 14 residues. The CDR3 is CASGGAGSNQPQHF.

This sequence joins TRBV4-1 and TRBJ1-5. Germline V CDR1 and CDR2: MGHRA, YSYEKL. This CDR3 contains 13 residues. The CDR3 spells CASSHDGPQPQHF.